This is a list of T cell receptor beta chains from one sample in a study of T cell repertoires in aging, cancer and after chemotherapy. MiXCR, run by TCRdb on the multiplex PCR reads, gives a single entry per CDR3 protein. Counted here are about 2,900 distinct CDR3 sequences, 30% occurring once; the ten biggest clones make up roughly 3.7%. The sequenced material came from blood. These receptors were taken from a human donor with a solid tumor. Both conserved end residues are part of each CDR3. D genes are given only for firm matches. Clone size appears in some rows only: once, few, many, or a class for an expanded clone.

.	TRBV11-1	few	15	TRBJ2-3	TGTGCCAGCAGCTTAGACCCGGGGTTTCCAGATACGCAGTATTTT	CASSLDPGFPDTQYF
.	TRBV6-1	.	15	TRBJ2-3	TGTGCCAGCAGTCCATGGGACGGAAGCACAGATACGCAGTATTTT	CASSPWDGSTDTQYF
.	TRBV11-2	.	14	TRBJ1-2	TGTGCCAGCAGCCCGGGGGGTATCTGGGATGGCTACACCTTC	CASSPGGIWDGYTF
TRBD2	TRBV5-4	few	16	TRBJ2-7	TGTGCCAGCAGCTTTCTCTCGCTAGCGGGAGGGTACGAGCAGTACTTC	CASSFLSLAGGYEQYF
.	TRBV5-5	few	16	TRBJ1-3	TGTGCCAGCAGCTTGGTCGGTGGGAACACAGGCGACACCATATATTTT	CASSLVGGNTGDTIYF
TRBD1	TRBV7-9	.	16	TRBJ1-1	TGTGCCAGCAGTCAGGGGGGGGGTAGGAGGAACACTGAAGCTTTCTTT	CASSQGGGRRNTEAFF
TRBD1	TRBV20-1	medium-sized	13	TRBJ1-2	TGCAGTGCCAGGAGGGGGCGTCCCCATGGCTACACCTTC	CSARRGRPHGYTF
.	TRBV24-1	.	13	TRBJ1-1	TGTGCCACCAGTGACCCAATTACAGGTTCGGCTTTCTTT	CATSDPITGSAFF
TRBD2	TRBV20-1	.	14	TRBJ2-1	TGCAGTGCTAAAGGGACTAGTTGGTACAATGAGCAGTTCTTC	CSAKGTSWYNEQFF
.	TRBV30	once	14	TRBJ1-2	TGTGCCTGGAGAAGGGCAGGGGCTAACTATGGCTACACCTTC	CAWRRAGANYGYTF
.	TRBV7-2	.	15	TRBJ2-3	TGTGCCAGCAGCTTAAAGGGTGGGGGCGGGGATACGCAGTATTTT	CASSLKGGGGDTQYF
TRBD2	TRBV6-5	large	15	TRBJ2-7	TGTGCCAGCAGTTACTCCCGCGGGAGTCACCACGAGCAGTACTTC	CASSYSRGSHHEQYF
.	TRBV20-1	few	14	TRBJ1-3	TGCAGTGCTAGACCGGGTAGCTCTGGAAACACCATATATTTT	CSARPGSSGNTIYF
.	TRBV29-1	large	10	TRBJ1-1	TGCAGCGTTAAAAACACTGAAGCTTTCTTT	CSVKNTEAFF
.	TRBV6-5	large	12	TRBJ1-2	TGTGCCAGCAGTAGGACCGACTATGGCTACACCTTC	CASSRTDYGYTF
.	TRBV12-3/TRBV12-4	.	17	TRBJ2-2	TGTGCCAGCAGTTCAATCAGGGCTCTAGTGAACACCGGGGAGCTGTTTTTT	CASSSIRALVNTGELFF
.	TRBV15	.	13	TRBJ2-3	TGTGCCACCAGCAGAGATGGGTTGAATACGCAGTATTTT	CATSRDGLNTQYF
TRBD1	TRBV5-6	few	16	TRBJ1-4	TGTGCCAGCAGCTTGGTTTTGGGACAGGGGAATGAAAAACTGTTTTTT	CASSLVLGQGNEKLFF
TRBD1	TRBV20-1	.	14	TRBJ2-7	TGCAGTGCTAGACAGGGACAGTCCCGCTACGAGCAGTACTTC	CSARQGQSRYEQYF
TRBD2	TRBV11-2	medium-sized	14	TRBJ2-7	TGTGCCAGCAGCTCTAGCGGGAGGGCCTACGAGCAGTACTTC	CASSSSGRAYEQYF